This TCR beta chain was identified during a study of shared clonotypes between healthy human individuals (dated by TCRdb to about 2020). Background for the entire study: The cohort comprised a couple of women and three men aged 18 to 49 years. For each donor, CD4 naive and CD4 memory were each given three plates, CD8 naive was given two plates, and CD8 memory was given one plate. To estimate repertoire size and how much clonotype sharing occurs between individuals, the study deeply sequenced the blood TCR repertoires of roughly 5 healthy adults. Between about 0.94 and 8.9 billion PBMCs per donor were obtained by leukapheresis. To increase sequencing depth and limit assay-specific biases, different laboratories used diverse techniques to prepare libraries and sequence TCR repertoires.

Using the deep immunoSEQ assay, TCR CDR3 regions were amplified from genomic DNA by multiplex PCR. Extracted genomic DNA from each cell subset was distributed evenly across all wells of several immunoSEQ 96-well plates, and each plate was treated as a replicate. For sorted subsets, about 200 ng genomic DNA, equal to 30,000 or so T cell genomes, was loaded into each replicate PCR. Purified libraries were quantified with a Qubit 3.0 fluorometer, sized on a Bioanalyzer 2100, and re-quantified with the KAPA Library Quantification kit. Each immunoSEQ 96-well plate was sequenced on its own single-read 150-cycle Illumina NextSeq 550 flow cell. On the study's bioinformatics: The immunoSEQ output contained only junctional sequences without quality scores, so filtering could not match that applied to full-length reads. Sequences were annotated with PyIR, a Python wrapper for IgBLAST v1.9, using IMGT germline references to assign V/J genes and CDR3. Any read was removed if the V/J assignment was weak (E-value above 1e-6), the CDR3 was missing, or the read contained stop codons, out-of-frame junctions, or ambiguous translated residues. V3J clonotypes were defined as sequences sharing the same inferred V gene, J gene, and CDR3 amino acid sequence. The percentage overlap between two repertoires was calculated by dividing the number of shared unique clonotypes by the size of the smaller repertoire. RTK rarefaction, the Chao1 estimator, and Recon v2.1 estimates of unobserved clonotypes were used to assess repertoire richness. Generation probabilities were computed with OLGA for all TCRbeta clonotypes obtained by the gDNA method from a few donors. Held by TCRdb, this immuneACCESS table contains in-frame sequences only and omits some clones. Under half of the omission traces to an unresolved V gene where checked; the cause of the rest is unknown. The DNA gave D and trimming, while V, J and clone size come from that table. Within this sample are roughly 2.1 million clones, with 93% of them counted one time only. The ten largest clones capture around 1.7% of the sample.

CD8 naive samples were CD45RO-negative cells positively selected for CCR7, giving a CD45RA+CCR7+ population that excluded TemRA cells. The donors were healthy, HIV-negative adults with no recently reported acute infections or vaccinations. Only Caucasian adults living in Nashville, Tennessee, USA were represented among the donors. After blood collection by leukapheresis, PBMCs were isolated using Ficoll-Histopaque density gradient centrifugation and then cryopreserved in the vapor phase of liquid nitrogen. Purity and quantity of every magnetically sorted T cell population were checked by analytical flow cytometry. Genomic DNA was isolated from every sorted fraction and measured by UV absorbance on a Nanodrop 2000c. Note on this clone: This receptor's antigen is unknown. Nothing much larger sits one base from this clone, and base qualities are not available.

Beyond this particular receptor, the publication reports: Even with the large sequencing depth, rarefaction of the sorted-subset datasets indicated that sequencing was incomplete. Pairwise subsampling led to the expectation that sequencing depth would affect the degree of clonotype sharing among donors. Because the study included a small number of donors, the genetic and exposure-history diversity represented was limited. Sharing across several donors was observed for around 4.8% of naive CD4, 3% to 3.5% of naive CD8, 2% to 2.5% of memory CD4, and around 0.4% of memory CD8 clonotypes. Higher generation probabilities were observed for clonotypes shared by all four sorted-subset donors than for non-shared clonotypes. Naive subsets generally had larger estimated clonotype richness than memory subsets did. Sampling was restricted to blood, and TCR repertoires in tissue are likely to differ from TCR repertoires in blood.

This clonotype was obtained from a man aged 18 to 29 in good health. Some clones in this sample may be carry-over from other donors' samples. Sequenced input: naive CD8+ T cells from PBMCs. This sample's cell subset or site label indicates: CD45RA+CCR7+.

The DNA sequence reads TGCAGCGTTGTTGAGTTTGGGGGCTACGAGCAGTACTTC. It translates as CSVVEFGGYEQYF. This receptor chain uses TRBV29-1 and TRBJ2-7; the D gene is perhaps TRBD1 or TRBD2, as each covers 5 bases. The germline V gene supplies CDR1 SQVTM and CDR2 ANQGSEA. The CDR3 measures 13 amino acids from cysteine to phenylalanine. Kept here is only the CDR3 DNA, which spans 39 bases and is read in frame from base 1. Cut back by 4 bases and 3 bases, the V and J ends lie 13 bases apart.